Sequencing of this T cell receptor (beta chain) was carried out in a study of T cell responses to AZD1222 COVID-19 vaccine (dated by TCRdb to the early 2020s). With regard to the full study: TCR sequencing covered some 250 trial participants: approximately 200 given two doses of AZD1222 and 26 given two doses of MenACWY control vaccine. Trial participants were enrolled into age subgroups of 18-55, 56-69 and 70-plus years, which contained roughly 140, 27 and 60 TCR-sequenced participants, respectively.

Explained via the paper, the time point label denotes: about 28 days (+/-7) after the second vaccine dose. AZD1222 recipients given second doses at about 4 weeks or at about 12 weeks were pooled, since spike-specific TCR depth and breadth were not found to differ between the two schedules. Vaccinee samples came from UK trials COV001 and COV002, including a single-blind randomized controlled phase 2/3 trial of AZD1222 (ChAdOx1 nCoV-19) in healthy adults. Trial participant PBMC samples were collected at day 0 and day 28 after the second dose for TCRbeta chain sequencing. The CDR3 regions of human TCRbeta chains were analyzed by immunosequencing. Turning to the authors' computational methods: Repertoire TCRs were checked for matches against a reference library of SARS-CoV-2-specific TCRs that had been generated using the MIRA antigen-specificity platform. Breadth was defined as the fraction of unique TCRs that were SARS-CoV-2-associated. Depth was defined as the fraction of total T cells that were SARS-CoV-2-associated. Using the MIRA data, every spike-specific TCR was mapped to the spike region that the TCR reacted to and assigned to either a CD4 or a CD8 class. Log10-transformed breadth and depth values were compared by one-way ANOVA with Sidak's multiple comparisons tests. TCRdb retrieved this table from immuneACCESS and kept in-frame rearrangements only. Not all clones are present; in checked studies, unresolved V genes account for under half, and no reason is known for the remainder. The DNA gave D and trimming, while V, J and clone size come from that table. In all, the sample holds some 98,000 clones, and roughly 86% of those were seen once. The ten biggest clones cover about a sixth of the sample.

The CDR3 holds 13 amino acids from the cysteine to the phenylalanine. The retained sequence is limited to the CDR3, 39 bases, with the frame set at the first base. Taken from the germline V gene, the CDR1 and CDR2 loops are SGHAT and FQNNGV. Cut back by 8 bases and 0 bases, the V and J ends lie 10 bases apart. On this clone: What antigen it recognizes has not been identified. Qualities for individual bases were not recorded, and no much larger clone is one base off.

Overall study results and their limits: Participants were mostly white British, with more females than males. The authors suggested clonal diversity may have been underestimated. Reportedly, almost half of the unique spike-specific TCRs recognized epitopes lying outside the regions that are mutated in the B.1.351 and B.1.1.7 variants. In the small 56-69-year group, the increase in depth fell short of significance, most likely because of low power. Conclusions about previously exposed vaccinees are limited because only a handful of AZD1222 recipients were SARS-CoV-2 seropositive at baseline. After two AZD1222 doses, both the breadth and the depth of spike-specific TCRs were significantly higher than at day 0 and than in MenACWY recipients. The vaccine-associated CD4 TCRs covered the entire spike protein, and the dominant responses fell in regions 160-218 and 743-854. Because no samples from the day 14 peak response were available, repertoires could be characterized only after the peak T cell response.

Material: peripheral blood, obtained 28 days after the second AZD1222 dose. This TCR came from an adult who received the AZD1222 COVID-19 vaccine. The chain is encoded by TRBV11-2 joined to TRBJ1-1, with the D gene call left open. In nucleotides, the sequence is TGTGCCAGCGCTGGGCAGGTGAACACTGAAGCTTTCTTT. This gives the protein CASAGQVNTEAFF.